Given below is one T cell receptor beta chain in context. No antigen is known for it. Though nominally healthy at sampling, donors likely had unrecorded immune exposures. Primers: 60 Vbeta forward and 13 Jbeta reverse. Assay: immunoSEQ multiplex PCR; the TCRdb copy retains only in-frame clones and omits some. The sample records about 200,000 clones, around 82% being singletons. This sample was included in a study of cytomegalovirus exposure and HLA in healthy donors. General study findings and limits: With later analysis, a missense DCLRE1C variant became linked to TCR beta V- and J-gene trimming. Links to common viral pathogens appeared, in a later analysis, for several of the most significant clusters.

This TCR came from a woman aged 25 to 39 in good health and CMV-seronegative. The sequenced sample consisted of PBMCs.

The CDR3 region has the DNA TGTGCCGGTAGAGAAGGGACAACCTATGGCTACACCTTC. Encoded protein: CAGREGTTYGYTF. V usage is TRBV6-6 and J usage is TRBJ1-2, with a possible D match to TRBD1 (6 bases). V was shortened by 11 bases and J by 4 bases, with 17 bases between the two germline ends. The CDR3 runs 13 residues. Per the germline V gene, CDR1 is MNHNY and CDR2 is SVGAGI (reference sequence).